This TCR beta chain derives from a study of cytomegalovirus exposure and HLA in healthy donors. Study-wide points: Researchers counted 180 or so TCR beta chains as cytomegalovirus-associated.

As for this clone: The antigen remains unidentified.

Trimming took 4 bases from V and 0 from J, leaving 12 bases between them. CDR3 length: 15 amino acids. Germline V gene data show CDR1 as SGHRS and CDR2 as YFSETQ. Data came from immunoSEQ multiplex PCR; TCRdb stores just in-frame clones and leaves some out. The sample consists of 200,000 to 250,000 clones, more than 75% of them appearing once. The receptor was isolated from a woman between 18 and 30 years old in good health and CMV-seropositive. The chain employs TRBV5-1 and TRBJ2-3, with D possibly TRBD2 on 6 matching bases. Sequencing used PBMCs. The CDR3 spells CASSPQAGSTDTQYF. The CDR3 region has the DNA TGCGCCAGCAGCCCCCAGGCGGGGAGCACAGATACGCAGTATTTT.